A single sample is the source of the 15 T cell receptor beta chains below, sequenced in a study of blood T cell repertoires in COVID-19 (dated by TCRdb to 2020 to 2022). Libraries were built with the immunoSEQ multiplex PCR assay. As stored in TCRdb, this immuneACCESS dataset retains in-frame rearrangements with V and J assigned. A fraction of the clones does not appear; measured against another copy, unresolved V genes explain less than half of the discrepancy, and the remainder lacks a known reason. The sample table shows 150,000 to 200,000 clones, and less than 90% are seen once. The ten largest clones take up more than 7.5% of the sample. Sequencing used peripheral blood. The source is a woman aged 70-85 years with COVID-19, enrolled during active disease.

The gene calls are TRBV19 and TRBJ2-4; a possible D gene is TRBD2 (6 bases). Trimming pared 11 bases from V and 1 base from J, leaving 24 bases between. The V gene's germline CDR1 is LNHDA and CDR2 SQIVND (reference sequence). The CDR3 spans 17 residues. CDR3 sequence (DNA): TGTGCCTCCAACGGGGACTGGGGCCAGGAGGCCAAAAACATTCAGTACTTC. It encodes CASNGDWGQEAKNIQYF.

In nucleotides, the CDR3 is TGTGCCACCAGTAGGACAGACTCCTACAATGAGCAGTTCTTC. Translation gives CATSRTDSYNEQFF. The chain carries TRBV24-1 and TRBJ2-1, with D tentatively TRBD1 (6 bases). CDR3 length equals 14 residues. CDR1 KGHDR and CDR2 SFDVKD come from the germline V gene. V gave up 6 bases and J gave up 0 bases, with 8 bases separating them.

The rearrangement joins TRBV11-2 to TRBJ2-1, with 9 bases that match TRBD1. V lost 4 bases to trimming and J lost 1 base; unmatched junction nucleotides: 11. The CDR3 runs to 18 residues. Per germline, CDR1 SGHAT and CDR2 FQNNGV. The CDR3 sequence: CASSSRYRGRSSYNEQFF. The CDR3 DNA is TGTGCCAGCAGCTCGCGATACAGGGGGCGCTCGTCCTACAATGAGCAGTTCTTC.

This CDR3 reads CASSPGTSGFQETQYF. The CDR3, as DNA: TGTGCCAGCTCACCCGGGACTAGCGGATTCCAAGAGACCCAGTACTTC. The chain recombines TRBV18 with TRBJ2-5, with 11 bases aligning to TRBD2. CDR1 is KGHSH and CDR2 is LQKENI in the germline V gene. J was trimmed by 1 base and V by 3 bases; bases with no gene match: 4. The CDR3 runs 16 residues. Full variable domain (outside the CDR3, taken from reference TRBV18 and TRBJ2-5): NAGVMQNPRHLVRRRGQEARLRCSPMKGHSHVYWYRQLPEEGLKFMVYLQKENIIDESGMPKERFSAEFPKEGPSILRIQQVVRGDSAAYFCASSPGTSGFQETQYFGPGTRLLVL.

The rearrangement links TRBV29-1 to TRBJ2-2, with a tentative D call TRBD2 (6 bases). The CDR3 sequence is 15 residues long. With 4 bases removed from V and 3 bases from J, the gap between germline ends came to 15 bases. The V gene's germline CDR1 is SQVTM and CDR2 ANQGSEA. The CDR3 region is CSVGAGTSYTGELFF. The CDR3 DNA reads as TGCAGCGTTGGGGCCGGGACTTCGTACACCGGGGAGCTGTTTTTT.

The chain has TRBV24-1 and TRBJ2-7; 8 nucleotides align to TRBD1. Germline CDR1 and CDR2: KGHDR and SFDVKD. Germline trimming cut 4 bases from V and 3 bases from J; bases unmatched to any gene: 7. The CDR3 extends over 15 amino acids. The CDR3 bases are TGTGCCACCAGTGAAGCCGGGACAGGATTCTACGAGCAGTACTTC. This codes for CATSEAGTGFYEQYF.

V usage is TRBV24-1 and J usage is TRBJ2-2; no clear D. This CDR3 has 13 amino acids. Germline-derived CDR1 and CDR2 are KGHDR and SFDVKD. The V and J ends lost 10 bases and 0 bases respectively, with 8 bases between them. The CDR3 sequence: CATRDTNTGELFF. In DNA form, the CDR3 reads TGTGCCACTAGAGACACGAACACCGGGGAGCTGTTTTTT.

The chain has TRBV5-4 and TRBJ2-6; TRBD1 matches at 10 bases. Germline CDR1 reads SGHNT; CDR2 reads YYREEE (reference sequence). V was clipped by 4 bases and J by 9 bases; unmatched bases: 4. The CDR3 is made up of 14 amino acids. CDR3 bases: TGTGCCAGCAGCGAGGGACAGGGGATCAACGTCCTGACTTTC. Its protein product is CASSEGQGINVLTF.

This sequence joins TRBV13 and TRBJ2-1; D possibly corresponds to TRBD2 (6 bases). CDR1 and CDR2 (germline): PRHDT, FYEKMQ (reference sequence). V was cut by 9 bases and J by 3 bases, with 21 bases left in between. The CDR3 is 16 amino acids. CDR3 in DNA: TGTGCCAGGATTCTCTCGGGGGAGTCCGTCTACAATGAGCAGTTCTTC. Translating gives CARILSGESVYNEQFF.

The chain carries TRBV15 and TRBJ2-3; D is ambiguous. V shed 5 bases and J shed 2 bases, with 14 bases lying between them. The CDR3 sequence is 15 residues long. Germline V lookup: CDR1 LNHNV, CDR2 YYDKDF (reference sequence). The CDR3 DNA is TGTGCCACCAGCGCCTGGGCAGGATTCACAGATACGCAGTATTTT. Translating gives CATSAWAGFTDTQYF.

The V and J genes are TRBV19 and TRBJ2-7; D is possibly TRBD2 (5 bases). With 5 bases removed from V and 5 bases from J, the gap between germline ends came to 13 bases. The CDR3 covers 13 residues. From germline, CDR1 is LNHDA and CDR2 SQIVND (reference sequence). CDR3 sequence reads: CASSHGSVNEQYF. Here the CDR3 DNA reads TGTGCCAGTAGTCATGGTAGCGTCAACGAGCAGTACTTC.

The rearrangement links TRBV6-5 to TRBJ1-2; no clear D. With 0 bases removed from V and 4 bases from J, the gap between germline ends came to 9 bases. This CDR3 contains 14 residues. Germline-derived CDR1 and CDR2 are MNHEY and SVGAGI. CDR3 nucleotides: TGTGCCAGCAGTTACTCGAGGCGCGCCTATGGCTACACCTTC. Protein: CASSYSRRAYGYTF.

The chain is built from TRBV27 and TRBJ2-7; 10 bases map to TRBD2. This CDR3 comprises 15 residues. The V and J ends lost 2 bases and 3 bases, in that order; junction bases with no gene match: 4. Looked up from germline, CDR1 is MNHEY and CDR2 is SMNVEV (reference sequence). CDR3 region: CASSLNQREGYEQYF. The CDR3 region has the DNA TGTGCCAGCAGTTTAAACCAGCGGGAGGGCTACGAGCAGTACTTC.

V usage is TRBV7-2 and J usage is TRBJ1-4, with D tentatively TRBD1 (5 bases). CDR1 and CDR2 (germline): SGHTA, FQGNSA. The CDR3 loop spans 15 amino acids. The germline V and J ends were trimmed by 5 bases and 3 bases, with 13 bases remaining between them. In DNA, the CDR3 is TGTGCCAGCAGCCCCTCGCAGGGCCCTAATGAAAAACTGTTTTTT. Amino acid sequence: CASSPSQGPNEKLFF.

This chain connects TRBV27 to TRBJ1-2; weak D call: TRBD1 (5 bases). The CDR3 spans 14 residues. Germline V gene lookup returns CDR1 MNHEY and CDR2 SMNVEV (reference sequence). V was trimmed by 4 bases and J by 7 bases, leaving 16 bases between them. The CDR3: CASSSTWVGGGYTF. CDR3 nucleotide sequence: TGTGCCAGCAGTTCCACCTGGGTGGGGGGTGGCTACACCTTC.